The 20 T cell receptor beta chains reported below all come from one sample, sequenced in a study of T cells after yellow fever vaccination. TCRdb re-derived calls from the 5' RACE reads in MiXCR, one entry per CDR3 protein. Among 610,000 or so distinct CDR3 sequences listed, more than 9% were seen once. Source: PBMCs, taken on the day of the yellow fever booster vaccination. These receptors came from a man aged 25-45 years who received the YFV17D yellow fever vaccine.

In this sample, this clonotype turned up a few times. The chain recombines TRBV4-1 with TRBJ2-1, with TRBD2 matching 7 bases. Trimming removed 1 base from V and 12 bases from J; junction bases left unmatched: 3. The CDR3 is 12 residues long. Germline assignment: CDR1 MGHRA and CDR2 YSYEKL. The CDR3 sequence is CASSQGWGGQFF. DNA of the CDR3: TGCGCCAGCAGCCAAGGGTGGGGGGGGCAGTTCTTC.

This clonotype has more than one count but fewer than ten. The chain's CDR3 is CAIRNGHGETQYF. CDR3 in DNA: TGTGCCATCAGGAATGGACATGGAGAGACCCAGTACTTC. This chain uses TRBV10-3 with TRBJ2-5; TRBD1 is a possible D gene (5 bases). The CDR3 contains 13 residues. Trimming pared 6 bases from V and 4 bases from J, leaving 12 bases between. Germline CDR1 reads ENHRY; CDR2 reads SYGVKD.

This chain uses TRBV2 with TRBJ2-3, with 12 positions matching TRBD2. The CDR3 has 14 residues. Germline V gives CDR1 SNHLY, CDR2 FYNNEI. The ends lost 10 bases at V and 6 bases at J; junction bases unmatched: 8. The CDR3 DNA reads TGTGCCAAGACTAGCGGGGGAGCCGGGGATACGCAGTATTTT. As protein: CAKTSGGAGDTQYF.

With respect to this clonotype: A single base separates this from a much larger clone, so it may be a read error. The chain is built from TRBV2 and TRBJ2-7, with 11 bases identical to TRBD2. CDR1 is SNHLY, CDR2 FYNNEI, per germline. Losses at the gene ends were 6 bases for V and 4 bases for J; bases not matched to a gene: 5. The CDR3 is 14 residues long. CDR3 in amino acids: CASRQLAGVYEQYF. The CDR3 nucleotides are TGTGCCAGCAGGCAACTAGCGGGGGTATACGAGCAGTACTTC.

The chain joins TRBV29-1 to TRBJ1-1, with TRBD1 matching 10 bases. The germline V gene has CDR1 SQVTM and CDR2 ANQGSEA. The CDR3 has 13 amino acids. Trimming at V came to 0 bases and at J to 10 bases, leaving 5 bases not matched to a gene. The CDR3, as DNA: TGCAGCGTTGAAGATCTATGGGACAGGGGAGCTTTCTTT. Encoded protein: CSVEDLWDRGAFF.

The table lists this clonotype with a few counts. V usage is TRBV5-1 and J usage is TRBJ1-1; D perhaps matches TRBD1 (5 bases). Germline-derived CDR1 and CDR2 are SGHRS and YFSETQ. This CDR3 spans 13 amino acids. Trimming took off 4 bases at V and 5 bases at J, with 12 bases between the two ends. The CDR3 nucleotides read TGCGCCAGCAGCCCCGGGACGGCTACTGAAGCTTTCTTT. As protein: CASSPGTATEAFF.

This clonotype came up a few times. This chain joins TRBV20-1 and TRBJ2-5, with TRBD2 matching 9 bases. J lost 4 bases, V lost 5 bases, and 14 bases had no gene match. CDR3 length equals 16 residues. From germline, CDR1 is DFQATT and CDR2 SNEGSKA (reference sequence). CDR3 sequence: CSAYPALREGLETQYF. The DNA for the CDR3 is TGCAGTGCTTATCCCGCTCTGCGGGAGGGCCTAGAGACCCAGTACTTC.

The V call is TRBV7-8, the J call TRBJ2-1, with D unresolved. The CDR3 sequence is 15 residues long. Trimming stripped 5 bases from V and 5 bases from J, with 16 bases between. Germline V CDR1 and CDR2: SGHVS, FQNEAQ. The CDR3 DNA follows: TGTGCCAGCAGCATCGGCGCCGGACGACACAATGAGCAGTTCTTC. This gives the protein CASSIGAGRHNEQFF.

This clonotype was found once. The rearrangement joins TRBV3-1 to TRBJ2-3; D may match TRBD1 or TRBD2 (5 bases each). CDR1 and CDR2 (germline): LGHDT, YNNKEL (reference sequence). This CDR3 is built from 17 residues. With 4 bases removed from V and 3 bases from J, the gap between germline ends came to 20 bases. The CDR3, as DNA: TGTGCCAGCAGCCCTCTCGGCCTTAGGGGCGGGACAGATACGCAGTATTTT. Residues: CASSPLGLRGGTDTQYF.

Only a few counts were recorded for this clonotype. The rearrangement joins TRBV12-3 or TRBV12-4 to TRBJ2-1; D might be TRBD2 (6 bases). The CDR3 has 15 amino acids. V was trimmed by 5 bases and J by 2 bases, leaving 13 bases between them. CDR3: CASSQSGLTYNEQFF. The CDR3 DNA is TGTGCCAGCAGTCAAAGCGGGCTAACCTACAATGAGCAGTTCTTC.

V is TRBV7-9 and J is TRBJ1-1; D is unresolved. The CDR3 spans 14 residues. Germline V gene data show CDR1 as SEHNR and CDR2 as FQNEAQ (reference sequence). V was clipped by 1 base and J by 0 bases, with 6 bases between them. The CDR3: CASSLDAMNTEAFF. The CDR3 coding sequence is TGTGCCAGCAGCTTAGATGCAATGAACACTGAAGCTTTCTTT.

The CDR3 region is CASSPRGPSSYEQYF. The CDR3 nucleotides are TGCGCCAGCAGTCCCCGGGGCCCTTCTTCCTACGAGCAGTACTTC. The chain has TRBV4-3 and TRBJ2-7; the D gene could be TRBD1 or TRBD2 (5 bases each). The V gene's germline CDR1 is LGHNA and CDR2 YSLEER. The CDR3 sequence is 15 residues long. V lost 6 bases and J 1 base, leaving 16 bases between the germline ends.

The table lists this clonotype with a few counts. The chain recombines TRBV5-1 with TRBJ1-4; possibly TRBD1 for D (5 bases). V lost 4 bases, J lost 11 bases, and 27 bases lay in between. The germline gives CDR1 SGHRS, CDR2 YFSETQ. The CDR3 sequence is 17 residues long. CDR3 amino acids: CASSSDGSKGQGGKLFF. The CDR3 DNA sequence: TGCGCCAGCAGCAGTGACGGATCCAAGGGGCAAGGAGGGAAACTGTTTTTT.

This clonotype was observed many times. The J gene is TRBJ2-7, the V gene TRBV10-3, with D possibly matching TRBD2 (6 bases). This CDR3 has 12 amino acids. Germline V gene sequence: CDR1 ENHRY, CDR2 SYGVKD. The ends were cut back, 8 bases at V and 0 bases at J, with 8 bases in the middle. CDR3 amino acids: CAIRRGSYEQYF. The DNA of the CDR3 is TGTGCCATCCGGCGGGGCTCCTACGAGCAGTACTTC.

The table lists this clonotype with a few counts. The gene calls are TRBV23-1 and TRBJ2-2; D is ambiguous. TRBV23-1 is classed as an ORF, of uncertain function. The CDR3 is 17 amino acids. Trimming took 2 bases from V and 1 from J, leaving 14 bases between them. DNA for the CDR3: TGCGCCAGCAGTCAACCCCCTTGTGATGGGAACACCGGGGAGCTGTTTTTT. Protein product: CASSQPPCDGNTGELFF.

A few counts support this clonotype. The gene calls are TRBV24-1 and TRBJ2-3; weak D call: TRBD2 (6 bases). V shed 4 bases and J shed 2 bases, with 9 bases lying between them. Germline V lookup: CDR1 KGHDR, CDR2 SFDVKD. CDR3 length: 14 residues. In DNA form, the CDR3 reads TGTGCCACCAGTGAGGGGGGATCCACAGATACGCAGTATTTT. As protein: CATSEGGSTDTQYF.

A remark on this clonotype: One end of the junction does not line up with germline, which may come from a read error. In DNA form, the CDR3 reads TGCAGTGCTAGTCTAGCGGGAGTACACTACGATGAGCAGTTCTTC. It translates to CSASLAGVHYDEQFF. The chain employs TRBV20-1 and TRBJ2-1; 10 positions agree with TRBD2. This CDR3 is built from 15 residues. Per germline, CDR1 DFQATT and CDR2 SNEGSKA (reference sequence).

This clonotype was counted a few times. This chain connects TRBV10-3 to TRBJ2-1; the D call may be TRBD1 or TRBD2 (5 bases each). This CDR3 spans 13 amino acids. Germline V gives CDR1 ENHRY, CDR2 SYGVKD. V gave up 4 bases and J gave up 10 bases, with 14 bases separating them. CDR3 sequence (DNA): TGTGCCATCAGTGTCTCCGGGGCGAGGGAGCAGTTCTTC. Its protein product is CAISVSGAREQFF.

The CDR3 protein is CSASRGRSYEQYF. DNA of the CDR3: TGCAGTGCTAGTCGAGGGAGATCCTACGAGCAGTACTTC. This rearrangement joins TRBV20-1 to TRBJ2-7; perhaps TRBD2 as D (5 bases). From germline, CDR1 is DFQATT and CDR2 SNEGSKA (reference sequence). V lost 3 bases, J lost 1 base, and 10 bases lay in between. The CDR3 covers 13 residues.

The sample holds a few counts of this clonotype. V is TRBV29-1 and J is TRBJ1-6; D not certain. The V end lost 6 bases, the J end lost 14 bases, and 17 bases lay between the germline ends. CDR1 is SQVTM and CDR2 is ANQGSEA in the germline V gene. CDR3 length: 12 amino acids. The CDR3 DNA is TGCAGCGTCACTTCGGAGGGCGGATCCCTCCACTTT. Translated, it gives CSVTSEGGSLHF. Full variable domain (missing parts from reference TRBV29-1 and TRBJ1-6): SAVISQKPSRDICQRGTSLTIQCQVDSQVTMMFWYRQQPGQSLTLIATANQGSEATYESGFVIDKFPISRPNLTFSTLTVSNMSPEDSSIYLCSVTSEGGSLHFGNGTRLTVT.